This TCR beta chain originates from a study of shared clonotypes between healthy human individuals. From germline, CDR1 is SNHLY and CDR2 FYNNEI. CDR3 length: 16 residues. The V and J ends lost 4 bases and 7 bases, in that order; junction bases with no gene match: 12. General study results and limits: Only blood was sampled, and tissue TCR repertoires likely differ from blood ones.

Worth noting for this clone: The antigen remains undetermined.

Splitting of each subset's genomic DNA was done evenly across several immunoSEQ plates. The method was immunoSEQ multiplex PCR; TCRdb's version includes in-frame clones alone and lacks a portion of them. The sample yields roughly 2.5 million clones, roughly 92% seen once. The chain has TRBV2 and TRBJ1-2; 10 bases fit TRBD1. The sequenced sample was naive CD4+ T cells sorted from blood. The sample's subset: CD45RA+ positively selected. The sequence was obtained from a young man in good health. CDR3 bases: TGTGCCAGCAGTGGATCTGCGACAGGGGGCCAAGGTGGCTACACCTTC. This sequence encodes CASSGSATGGQGGYTF.